A single TCR beta chain is shown here with its context. Germline assignment: CDR1 MNHNS and CDR2 SASEGT. The V gene lost 1 base and the J gene lost 0 bases, with 7 bases spanning the gap. CDR3 length: 16 amino acids. The time point denotes: newly diagnosed, previously untreated cHL patient sample. Magnetic negative selection isolated CD8+ T cells from thawed PBMCs. These data are taken from a study of PD-1 blockade in classical Hodgkin lymphoma. Data came from immunoSEQ multiplex PCR; TCRdb stores just in-frame clones and leaves some out. The sample holds about 2,400 clones, roughly 77% seen once. This TCR came from a human donor with classical Hodgkin lymphoma. The specimen was CD8+ T cells from blood. The chain employs TRBV6-1 and TRBJ2-6; possibly TRBD1 for D (5 bases). Here the CDR3 reads CASSEGRDSGANVLTF. As DNA, the CDR3 is TGTGCCAGCAGTGAAGGCAGGGACTCTGGGGCCAACGTCCTGACTTTC.